The 5 T cell receptor beta chains presented below share a single source sample, sequenced in a study of blood T cell repertoires in COVID-19 (dated by TCRdb to 2020 to 2022). Libraries were made using the immunoSEQ multiplex PCR assay. This immuneACCESS table, as held by TCRdb, lists in-frame sequences with V and J called but not all clones. Of the missing ones, under half trace to an unresolved V gene in checked studies; the others have no known cause. The sample table contains roughly 67,000 clones; only one count was recorded for around three quarters of them. Together, the top ten hold approximately 23% of the sample. The specimen was peripheral blood. These receptor sequences come from a human donor in a cohort sampled during active COVID-19.

This rearrangement joins TRBV5-1 to TRBJ2-3; TRBD2 matches at 7 bases. CDR3 size: 17 residues. V dropped 0 bases and J dropped 0; count of bases not matched to a gene: 7. The germline gives CDR1 SGHRS, CDR2 YFSETQ. CDR3 DNA: TGCGCCAGCAGCTTGGTGTCGGGGGGATTTAGCACAGATACGCAGTATTTT. It encodes CASSLVSGGFSTDTQYF.

This chain links TRBV6-6 with TRBJ1-2; no definite D call. The CDR3 is 10 amino acids. The germline V and J ends were trimmed by 8 bases and 7 bases, with 8 bases remaining between them. Germline CDR1 is MNHNY and CDR2 is SVGAGI (reference sequence). The CDR3 DNA sequence: TGTGCCAGCCGCGGCTCTGGCTACACCTTC. Its translation: CASRGSGYTF.

This clone was seen once. This chain joins TRBV28 and TRBJ2-6, with D perhaps TRBD2 (6 bases). The V end was cut by 4 bases, the J end by 2 bases, with 12 bases between. The germline V gene has CDR1 MDHEN and CDR2 SYDVKM. CDR3 length equals 16 residues. CDR3 in DNA: TGTGCCAGCAGTTGGGGATCTAGCGCTGGGGCCAACGTCCTGACTTTC. Its translation: CASSWGSSAGANVLTF.

The V call is TRBV9, the J call TRBJ2-7; maybe TRBD2 (7 bases). In germline, CDR1 is SGDLS, CDR2 YYNGEE. The CDR3 length is 15 residues. V was trimmed by 0 bases and J by 2 bases, leaving 12 bases between them. The CDR3 region has the DNA TGTGCCAGCAGCGTAGGGGGGGGCTTTGCCTACGAGCAGTACTTC. This gives the protein CASSVGGGFAYEQYF. The complete variable domain, with remaining parts taken from reference TRBV9 and TRBJ2-7, reads DSGVTQTPKHLITATGQRVTLRCSPRSGDLSVYWYQQSLDQGLQFLIQYYNGEERAKGNILERFSAQQFPDLHSELNLSSLELGDSALYFCASSVGGGFAYEQYFGPGTRLTVT.

The J gene is TRBJ1-3, the V gene TRBV9, with 7 positions matching TRBD1. CDR3 length equals 15 residues. The V gene's germline CDR1 is SGDLS and CDR2 YYNGEE. After removal of 4 bases from V and 3 bases from J, the junction contained 7 bases not matched to a gene. The CDR3 DNA reads TGTGCCAGCAGCCCCCAGGGGGGTCTTGGAAACACCATATATTTT. It encodes CASSPQGGLGNTIYF.